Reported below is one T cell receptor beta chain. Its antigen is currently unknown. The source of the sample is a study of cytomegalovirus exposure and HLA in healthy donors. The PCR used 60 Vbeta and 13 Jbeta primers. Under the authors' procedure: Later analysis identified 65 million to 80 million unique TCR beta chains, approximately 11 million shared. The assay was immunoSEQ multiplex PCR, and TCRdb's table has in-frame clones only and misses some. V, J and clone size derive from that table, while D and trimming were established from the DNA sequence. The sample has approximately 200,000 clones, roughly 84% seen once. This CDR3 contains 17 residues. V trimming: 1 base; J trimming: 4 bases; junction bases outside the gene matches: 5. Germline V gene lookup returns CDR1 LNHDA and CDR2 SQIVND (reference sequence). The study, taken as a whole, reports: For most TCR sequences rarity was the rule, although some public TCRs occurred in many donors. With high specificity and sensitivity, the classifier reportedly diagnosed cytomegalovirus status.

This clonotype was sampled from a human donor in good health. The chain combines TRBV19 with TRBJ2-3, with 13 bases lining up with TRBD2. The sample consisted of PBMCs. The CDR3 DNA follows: TGTGCCAGTAGTATAGGCGCGACTAGCGGGAGGTCAGATACGCAGTATTTT. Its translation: CASSIGATSGRSDTQYF.